The rows below give T cell receptor beta chains drawn from one sample of a study of blood T cell repertoires in COVID-19. Profiled with immunoSEQ multiplex PCR; TCRdb holds only in-frame clones, not every one. Counted here are under 100,000 clones, 78% occurring once; the ten biggest clones make up approximately 40%. Sequenced: peripheral blood. These receptors were taken from a man in his sixties with COVID-19, enrolled during active disease. Each CDR3 is given with its conserved first and last residue. A D gene is named only where the DNA matches it firmly. The size entry is marked missing in some rows and otherwise reads once, few, many or a size class.

size	V	D	J	DNA	CDR3
.	TRBV7-3	TRBD2	TRBJ2-3	TGTGCCAGCAGCTTACTAGCGGGAGTTGATACGCAGTATTTT	CASSLLAGVDTQYF
.	TRBV4-2	TRBD1	TRBJ1-3	TGTGCCAGCAGCCAGCTACCTGGGGGACAGGGGGCCATCTCTGGAAACACCATATATTTT	CASSQLPGGQGAISGNTIYF
few	TRBV2	.	TRBJ1-4	TGTGCCAGCAGTGAAGTTGGCAGTTCGTTTTTT	CASSEVGSSFF
.	TRBV7-9	.	TRBJ2-5	TGTGCCAGCAGCTTAGCGACCAGGGGCCCTCAAGAGACCCAGTACTTC	CASSLATRGPQETQYF
.	TRBV3-1/TRBV3-2	.	TRBJ1-3	TGTGCCAGCAGGACCGCCCCGGGGAACACCATATATTTT	CASRTAPGNTIYF
once	TRBV5-1	TRBD2	TRBJ2-1	TGCGCCAGCAAACTAGCGGGAGGGCCTGTAGATGAGCAGTTCTTC	CASKLAGGPVDEQFF
.	TRBV5-4	.	TRBJ2-7	TGTGCCAGCAGCCTACAGGGTTCCTACGAGCAGTACTTC	CASSLQGSYEQYF
.	TRBV11-1	.	TRBJ1-2	TGTGCCAGCAGCTTCGTAAAGGGGTTTGGCTACACCTTC	CASSFVKGFGYTF
once	TRBV19	.	TRBJ1-3	TGTGCCAGTAGTATGGACAGCTCTGGAAACACCATATATTTT	CASSMDSSGNTIYF
.	TRBV5-4	.	TRBJ1-2	TGTGCCAGCAGCTTGAGGGGGGGGACGCAAGTCTATGGCTACACCTTC	CASSLRGGTQVYGYTF
once	TRBV27	.	TRBJ2-5	TGTGCCAGCACCGGGCTAGGGGTAGGGGAGACCCAGTACTTC	CASTGLGVGETQYF
.	TRBV3-1/TRBV3-2	TRBD2	TRBJ2-1	TGTGCCAGCAGCCAAGCCGGACTAGCCAGCAATGAGCAGTTCTTC	CASSQAGLASNEQFF
.	TRBV9	.	TRBJ2-1	TGTGCCAGCAGCGTAAATGAGCACAATGAGCAGTTCTTC	CASSVNEHNEQFF
once	TRBV23-1	TRBD1	TRBJ1-2	TGCGCCAGCAGTCAATCGTCCTTTCTCGGGAGACAGGGGCGGGCTAACTATGGCTACACCTTC	CASSQSSFLGRQGRANYGYTF
.	TRBV7-3	TRBD1	TRBJ1-2	TGTGCCAGCAGGTTCACAGGGGATGACTATGGCTACACCTTC	CASRFTGDDYGYTF
.	TRBV19	.	TRBJ1-2	TGTGCCAGTAGTGAGACAGTAAGAGGCTATGGCTACACCTTC	CASSETVRGYGYTF
.	TRBV2	TRBD2	TRBJ2-5	TGTGCCAGCAGTGAAGGACTAGCGGGGGGCCAAGAGACCCAGTACTTC	CASSEGLAGGQETQYF
.	TRBV7-2	.	TRBJ2-3	TGTGCCAGCAGCCGGAGTACTAGCACAGATACGCAGTATTTT	CASSRSTSTDTQYF
.	TRBV9	.	TRBJ2-3	TGTGCCAGCAGCGTAGCGGGAAAATTCACAGATACGCAGTATTTT	CASSVAGKFTDTQYF
few	TRBV19	.	TRBJ2-2	TGTGCCAGTAGTAGTATGTCCCAGGGGACCGGGGAGCTGTTTTTT	CASSSMSQGTGELFF
.	TRBV27	.	TRBJ1-1	TGTGCCAGCAGTTTATTTTGGACAGCAGAAACTGAAGCTTTCTTT	CASSLFWTAETEAFF
.	TRBV19	TRBD2	TRBJ2-1	TGTGCCAGTAGGTACGGGACTAGCGGGGGGGCTGTGTTCAATGAGCAGTTCTTC	CASRYGTSGGAVFNEQFF
.	TRBV19	TRBD1	TRBJ1-3	TGTGCCAGTAGTCCGCGGGACAGGGTTCGGGCAGGAGGAAACACCATATATTTT	CASSPRDRVRAGGNTIYF
few	TRBV27	.	TRBJ1-1	TGTGCCAGCAGTCGAACGGAGACTGAAGTAAACACTGAAGCTTTCTTT	CASSRTETEVNTEAFF
.	TRBV7-3	.	TRBJ2-3	TGTGCCAGCAGCCTCGGGACAGGACTAGGTGCAGATACGCAGTATTTT	CASSLGTGLGADTQYF
once	TRBV2	TRBD1	TRBJ1-1	TGTGCCAGCAGTGATCGGACAGGGCCCACTGAAGCTTTCTTT	CASSDRTGPTEAFF
.	TRBV12-3/TRBV12-4	.	TRBJ2-7	TGTGCCAGCAGTTTCAGGCTGAGCGAGCAGTACTTC	CASSFRLSEQYF
.	TRBV5-1	.	TRBJ1-6	TGCGCCAGCAGCTTGGGACAGGCGATGAATTCACCCCTCCACTTT	CASSLGQAMNSPLHF
.	TRBV11-2	TRBD2	TRBJ2-3	TGTGCCAGCAGCCCCGCAATGACTAGCCCGTTTACCGGGGCGCAGTATTTT	CASSPAMTSPFTGAQYF
.	TRBV5-1	.	TRBJ1-4	TGCGCCAGTAGAACAGCAACTAATGAAAAACTGTTTTTT	CASRTATNEKLFF
.	TRBV9	.	TRBJ2-7	TGTGCCAGCAGCGCCTCCGACAGCTCCTACGAGCAGTACTTC	CASSASDSSYEQYF
once	TRBV5-1	TRBD1	TRBJ1-1	TGCGCCAGCAGCTCAGGGGACAGATCTGAAGCTTTCTTT	CASSSGDRSEAFF
few	TRBV7-9	.	TRBJ1-6	TGTGCCAGCAGCTTAGTAGAGGCCCTCCACTTT	CASSLVEALHF